Listed below are T cell receptor beta chains from one sample, sequenced in a study of blood T cell repertoires in COVID-19. This table comes from immunoSEQ multiplex PCR, and its TCRdb copy is limited to in-frame clones, with some not included. The sample includes 250,000 to 350,000 clones, approximately 93% of them seen just once. Sample: peripheral blood. These receptors came from a woman aged 25 to 39 with COVID-19, enrolled during active disease. CDR3s include the opening cysteine and the closing phenylalanine or tryptophan. The D gene is left open where the match is weak. A clone size is listed for some rows: how often the clone was seen (once, few, many), or a class if it is expanded.

j_call clone_size d_call v_call cdr3_aa cdr3_nt
TRBJ2-7 NA TRBD2 TRBV5-4 CASSLGLAETYEQYF TGTGCCAGCAGCTTGGGACTAGCGGAGACCTACGAGCAGTACTTC
TRBJ2-7 few NA TRBV29-1 CSVQTGTYLYEQYF TGCAGCGTTCAGACCGGGACATATCTCTACGAGCAGTACTTC
TRBJ1-1 once TRBD1 TRBV30 CAWTRTGNTEAFF TGTGCCTGGACCAGGACAGGGAACACTGAAGCTTTCTTT
TRBJ2-2 NA TRBD1 TRBV6-5 CASSYRPTGGTGELFF TGTGCCAGCAGTTACAGGCCCACAGGGGGGACCGGGGAGCTGTTTTTT
TRBJ1-6 NA NA TRBV5-4 CASSLDGRPNSPLHF TGTGCCAGCAGCTTGGATGGCAGGCCTAATTCACCCCTCCACTTT
TRBJ1-3 NA NA TRBV6-1 CASSEVAGSGNTIYF TGTGCCAGCAGTGAAGTGGCAGGCTCTGGAAACACCATATATTTT
TRBJ2-1 NA TRBD2 TRBV11-2 CASSLIGLADNEQFF TGTGCCAGCAGCTTAATCGGACTAGCGGACAATGAGCAGTTCTTC
TRBJ1-6 NA NA TRBV12-5 CASGILQGLKSPLHF TGTGCTAGTGGAATCCTACAGGGTCTCAAGTCACCCCTCCACTTT
TRBJ2-1 NA TRBD2 TRBV29-1 CSVEDLRTSKDSEQFF TGCAGCGTTGAAGATCTTAGGACTAGCAAGGATAGCGAGCAGTTCTTC
TRBJ1-2 NA NA TRBV20-1 CSAREERSYTF TGCAGTGCTAGAGAAGAGCGGAGTTACACCTTC
TRBJ2-1 NA NA TRBV19 CASSDMRGPVGNEQFF TGTGCCAGTAGTGATATGCGGGGACCCGTAGGTAATGAGCAGTTCTTC
TRBJ1-4 NA NA TRBV7-2 CASSLGNRANEKLFF TGTGCCAGCAGCTTGGGGAACAGGGCCAATGAAAAACTGTTTTTT
TRBJ2-7 few TRBD2 TRBV10-3 CAISDPSGRGYEQYF TGTGCCATCAGTGATCCGAGCGGGAGGGGCTACGAGCAGTACTTC
TRBJ1-4 NA TRBD1 TRBV5-5 CASSPGDRGRVEKLFF TGTGCCAGCAGCCCCGGGGACAGGGGGCGTGTTGAAAAACTGTTTTTT
TRBJ1-2 NA NA TRBV7-9 CASSINRDSYGYTF TGTGCCAGCAGCATCAACAGGGATAGCTATGGCTACACCTTC
TRBJ1-2 NA NA TRBV28 CASTPEPGNYGYTF TGTGCCAGCACCCCCGAGCCGGGTAACTATGGCTACACCTTC
TRBJ2-2 NA NA TRBV18 CASSPALQVNTGELFF TGTGCCAGCTCACCGGCCTTACAGGTGAACACCGGGGAGCTGTTTTTT
TRBJ1-2 NA TRBD1 TRBV4-1 CASSPSGQIIAYGYTF TGCGCCAGCAGCCCCTCGGGACAGATTATTGCGTATGGCTACACCTTC
TRBJ1-1 few NA TRBV28 CASSWGGHGNTEAFF TGTGCCAGCAGTTGGGGGGGACACGGGAACACTGAAGCTTTCTTT
TRBJ2-1 NA TRBD2 TRBV10-1 CASKVVVLAGGEQFF TGCGCCAGCAAGGTCGTTGTACTAGCGGGAGGTGAGCAGTTCTTC
TRBJ2-1 NA TRBD1 TRBV11-3 CASSTRQGARYNEQFF TGTGCCAGCAGCACCAGACAGGGGGCGAGATACAATGAGCAGTTCTTC
TRBJ1-1 NA NA TRBV6-1 CASSEGGQGGTEAFF TGTGCCAGCAGTGAAGGAGGGCAAGGTGGGACTGAAGCTTTCTTT
TRBJ1-4 NA NA TRBV30 CAWEGDEKLFF TGTGCCTGGGAAGGGGATGAAAAACTGTTTTTT
TRBJ1-4 once NA TRBV28 CASSPSTAYNEKLFF TGTGCCAGCAGCCCCTCGACTGCCTATAATGAAAAACTGTTTTTT
TRBJ1-5 NA TRBD1 TRBV6-5 CASIVNRGGNQPQHF TGTGCCAGCATCGTAAACAGGGGTGGCAATCAGCCCCAGCATTTT
TRBJ1-2 NA NA TRBV18 CASSPEMDSYGYTF TGTGCCAGCTCACCAGAGATGGACAGTTATGGCTACACCTTC
TRBJ1-2 NA TRBD1 TRBV19 CASSRTGGHYGYTF TGTGCCAGTAGTCGGACAGGGGGCCACTATGGCTACACCTTC
TRBJ1-2 NA NA TRBV5-4 CASSLDGEYGYTF TGTGCCAGCAGCTTGGACGGGGAATATGGCTACACCTTC
TRBJ1-2 NA NA TRBV5-1 CASSLAVGDYGYTF TGCGCCAGCAGCTTGGCCGTAGGGGACTATGGCTACACCTTC
TRBJ2-6 NA NA TRBV27 CASSYVTAGANVLTF TGTGCCAGCAGTTATGTAACAGCTGGGGCCAACGTCCTGACTTTC
TRBJ2-1 NA NA TRBV7-9 CASSRLAHEQFF TGTGCCAGCAGCCGTCTAGCTCATGAGCAGTTCTTC
TRBJ2-7 NA NA TRBV28 CASSPFDEQYF TGTGCCAGCAGTCCGTTTGACGAGCAGTACTTC
TRBJ2-1 NA NA TRBV5-4 CASSLDRANEQFF TGTGCCAGCAGCTTGGACAGGGCCAATGAGCAGTTCTTC
TRBJ2-7 NA TRBD2 TRBV5-6 CASSREGRESYEQYF TGTGCCAGCAGCCGCGAGGGGCGGGAGTCCTACGAGCAGTACTTC
TRBJ2-3 NA NA TRBV9 CASSVGGSGDTQYF TGTGCCAGCAGCGTAGGAGGTAGCGGAGATACGCAGTATTTT
TRBJ2-2 NA NA TRBV6-5 CASSYARGNTGELFF TGTGCCAGCAGTTACGCTAGGGGAAACACCGGGGAGCTGTTTTTT
TRBJ2-3 NA TRBD2 TRBV9 CASSVDSSGSIGDTQYF TGTGCCAGCAGCGTAGATTCTAGCGGGAGTATTGGAGATACGCAGTATTTT
TRBJ2-2 NA TRBD2 TRBV7-9 CASSLALAAHTGELFF TGTGCCAGCAGCTTAGCGCTAGCGGCCCACACCGGGGAGCTGTTTTTT
TRBJ2-7 NA TRBD2 TRBV3-1/TRBV3-2 CASSPTTSVGEQYF TGTGCCAGCAGCCCTACGACTAGCGTTGGCGAGCAGTACTTC
TRBJ1-1 NA NA TRBV5-4 CASSFGQFMNTEAFF TGTGCCAGCAGCTTCGGACAGTTCATGAACACTGAAGCTTTCTTT
TRBJ2-3 NA NA TRBV5-1 CASSLQGMGSDTQYF TGCGCCAGCAGCTTGCAGGGGATGGGATCAGATACGCAGTATTTT
TRBJ2-1 NA NA TRBV27 CASSPLPVRLSNEQFF TGTGCCAGCAGTCCCCTCCCCGTCAGACTCTCGAATGAGCAGTTCTTC
TRBJ2-1 NA NA TRBV6-5 CATNRAPDYEQFF TGTGCCACCAACAGGGCCCCTGACTATGAGCAGTTCTTC
TRBJ1-2 NA NA TRBV28 CASSFPGARDGYTF TGTGCCAGCAGTTTCCCTGGGGCCAGGGATGGCTACACCTTC
TRBJ2-6 NA NA TRBV2 CASTASGSGANVLTF TGTGCCAGCACAGCATCGGGGTCTGGGGCCAACGTCCTGACTTTC